This TCR beta chain was sequenced during a study of type 1 and type 2 diabetes patients. Trimming cost V 6 bases and J 4 bases, with 15 bases left between them. The germline V gene has CDR1 MDHEN and CDR2 SYDVKM. The CDR3 consists of 14 residues. The PCR template was genomic DNA. Amplification of the beta chain CDR3 used 30 forward and 13 reverse multiplex primers. A single record per CDR3 protein comes from TCRdb applying MiXCR to the multiplex PCR reads. The sample lists approximately 260,000 distinct CDR3 sequences; more than 40% were seen once. The V gene is TRBV28, the J gene TRBJ2-5; D ambiguous. The sequence was collected from a man between 18 and 29 years old with type 2 diabetes. The sample consisted of peripheral blood mononuclear cells (PBMCs). CDR3 residues: CASSRAPLGETQYF. Here the CDR3 DNA reads TGTGCCAGCAGCCGTGCCCCGTTGGGAGAGACCCAGTACTTC.